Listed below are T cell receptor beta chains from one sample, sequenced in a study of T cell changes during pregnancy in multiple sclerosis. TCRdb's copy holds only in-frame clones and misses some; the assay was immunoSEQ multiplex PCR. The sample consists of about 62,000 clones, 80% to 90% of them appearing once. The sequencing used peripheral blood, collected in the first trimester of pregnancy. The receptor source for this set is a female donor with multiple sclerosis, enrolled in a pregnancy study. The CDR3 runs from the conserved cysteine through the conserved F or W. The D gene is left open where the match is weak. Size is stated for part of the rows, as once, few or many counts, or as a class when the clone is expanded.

CASTPGGGDTQYF,TGCGCCAGCACCCCAGGGGGCGGGGATACGCAGTATTTT,TRBD1,TRBJ2-3,-,13,TRBV5-1
CVRSPRTSVIEETRYF,TGTGTCAGAAGCCCTCGGACTAGCGTCATAGAAGAGACCCGGTACTTC,-,TRBJ2-5,-,16,TRBV7-5
CASSEDFRNYGYTF,TGTGCCAGCAGTGAAGATTTTAGAAATTATGGCTACACCTTC,-,TRBJ1-2,-,14,TRBV2
CASSRPWTADSRIANTEAFF,TGTGCCAGCAGTCGCCCCTGGACAGCGGATTCAAGGATTGCGAACACTGAAGCTTTCTTT,-,TRBJ1-1,-,20,TRBV2
CASSYQWTGKETQYF,TGTGCCAGCAGTTACCAGTGGACAGGGAAAGAGACCCAGTACTTC,TRBD1,TRBJ2-5,-,15,TRBV6-6
CASSLDRGPLNTEAFF,TGCGCCAGCAGCTTGGATAGGGGGCCCCTGAACACTGAAGCTTTCTTT,TRBD1,TRBJ1-1,-,16,TRBV5-1
CASSQGLLLGGEHGYTF,TGCGCCAGCAGCCAAGGACTTCTCCTGGGGGGGGAGCATGGCTACACCTTC,-,TRBJ1-2,-,17,TRBV4-1
CASSLDTGVGETQYF,TGTGCCAGCAGCTTAGATACAGGGGTGGGGGAGACCCAGTACTTC,TRBD1,TRBJ2-5,-,15,TRBV7-3
CASSSRVGRGKDTEAFF,TGTGCCAGCAGTTCAAGGGTGGGCAGGGGGAAGGACACTGAAGCTTTCTTT,TRBD1,TRBJ1-1,-,17,TRBV27
CASSLNAGPGSYTF,TGTGCCAGCAGCTTAAACGCAGGGCCAGGGAGCTACACCTTC,-,TRBJ1-2,once,14,TRBV5-8
CASSPPTGGGETQYF,TGTGCCAGCTCACCACCGACAGGGGGAGGGGAGACCCAGTACTTC,TRBD1,TRBJ2-5,-,15,TRBV18
CASSSLGGNTEAFF,TGTGCCAGTAGTTCCTTAGGGGGTAACACTGAAGCTTTCTTT,-,TRBJ1-1,-,14,TRBV19
CASSATSANNEQFF,TGTGCCAGCAGCGCCACTAGCGCCAACAATGAGCAGTTCTTC,TRBD2,TRBJ2-1,-,14,TRBV9
CASRDTANTEAFF,TGTGCCAGCAGGGATACAGCGAACACTGAAGCTTTCTTT,-,TRBJ1-1,once,13,TRBV6-1
CASSRQENTEAFF,TGTGCCAGCAGTAGACAGGAAAACACTGAAGCTTTCTTT,-,TRBJ1-1,-,13,TRBV6-5
CASGLVAGEGYGYTF,TGTGCTAGTGGTTTGGTAGCAGGGGAGGGCTATGGCTACACCTTC,-,TRBJ1-2,-,15,TRBV12-5
CASSPTGAGETQYF,TGTGCCAGCAGCCCTACAGGGGCGGGAGAGACCCAGTACTTC,TRBD1,TRBJ2-5,-,14,TRBV7-3
CASSQSLEPQYF,TGTGCCAGCAGCCAGTCCCTAGAGCCCCAGTACTTC,-,TRBJ2-5,-,12,TRBV5-6
CASSLGTGHYSNQPQHF,TGTGCCAGCAGCTTAGGGACAGGCCACTATAGCAATCAGCCCCAGCATTTT,TRBD1,TRBJ1-5,-,17,TRBV7-2
CASTGVPYEQYF,TGTGCCAGTACAGGGGTGCCCTACGAGCAGTACTTC,TRBD1,TRBJ2-7,-,12,TRBV27
CASSPRYGTGPYEQYF,TGCGCCAGCAGCCCACGGTACGGGACAGGCCCCTACGAGCAGTACTTC,TRBD1,TRBJ2-7,-,16,TRBV4-3
CASSQVGDTDTQYF,TGCGCCAGCAGCCAAGTCGGGGACACAGATACGCAGTATTTT,-,TRBJ2-3,-,14,TRBV4-1
CASSSDRNTEAFF,TGTGCCAGCAGCTCGGACAGAAACACTGAAGCTTTCTTT,-,TRBJ1-1,-,13,TRBV7-2
CASSLGQGSGNTIYF,TGTGCCAGCAGCTTGGGACAGGGCTCTGGAAACACCATATATTTT,TRBD1,TRBJ1-3,-,15,TRBV7-9
CAWSVFGTGSDEQYF,TGTGCCTGGAGTGTATTTGGGACAGGGTCCGACGAGCAGTACTTC,TRBD1,TRBJ2-7,-,15,TRBV30
CSVGPGGHEQYF,TGCAGCGTCGGCCCGGGGGGGCACGAGCAGTACTTC,TRBD2,TRBJ2-7,-,12,TRBV29-1
CASTGGAPRVAGGPIQETQYF,TGTGCCAGCACTGGAGGGGCCCCCCGGGTAGCGGGGGGCCCTATCCAAGAGACCCAGTACTTC,TRBD2,TRBJ2-5,-,21,TRBV2